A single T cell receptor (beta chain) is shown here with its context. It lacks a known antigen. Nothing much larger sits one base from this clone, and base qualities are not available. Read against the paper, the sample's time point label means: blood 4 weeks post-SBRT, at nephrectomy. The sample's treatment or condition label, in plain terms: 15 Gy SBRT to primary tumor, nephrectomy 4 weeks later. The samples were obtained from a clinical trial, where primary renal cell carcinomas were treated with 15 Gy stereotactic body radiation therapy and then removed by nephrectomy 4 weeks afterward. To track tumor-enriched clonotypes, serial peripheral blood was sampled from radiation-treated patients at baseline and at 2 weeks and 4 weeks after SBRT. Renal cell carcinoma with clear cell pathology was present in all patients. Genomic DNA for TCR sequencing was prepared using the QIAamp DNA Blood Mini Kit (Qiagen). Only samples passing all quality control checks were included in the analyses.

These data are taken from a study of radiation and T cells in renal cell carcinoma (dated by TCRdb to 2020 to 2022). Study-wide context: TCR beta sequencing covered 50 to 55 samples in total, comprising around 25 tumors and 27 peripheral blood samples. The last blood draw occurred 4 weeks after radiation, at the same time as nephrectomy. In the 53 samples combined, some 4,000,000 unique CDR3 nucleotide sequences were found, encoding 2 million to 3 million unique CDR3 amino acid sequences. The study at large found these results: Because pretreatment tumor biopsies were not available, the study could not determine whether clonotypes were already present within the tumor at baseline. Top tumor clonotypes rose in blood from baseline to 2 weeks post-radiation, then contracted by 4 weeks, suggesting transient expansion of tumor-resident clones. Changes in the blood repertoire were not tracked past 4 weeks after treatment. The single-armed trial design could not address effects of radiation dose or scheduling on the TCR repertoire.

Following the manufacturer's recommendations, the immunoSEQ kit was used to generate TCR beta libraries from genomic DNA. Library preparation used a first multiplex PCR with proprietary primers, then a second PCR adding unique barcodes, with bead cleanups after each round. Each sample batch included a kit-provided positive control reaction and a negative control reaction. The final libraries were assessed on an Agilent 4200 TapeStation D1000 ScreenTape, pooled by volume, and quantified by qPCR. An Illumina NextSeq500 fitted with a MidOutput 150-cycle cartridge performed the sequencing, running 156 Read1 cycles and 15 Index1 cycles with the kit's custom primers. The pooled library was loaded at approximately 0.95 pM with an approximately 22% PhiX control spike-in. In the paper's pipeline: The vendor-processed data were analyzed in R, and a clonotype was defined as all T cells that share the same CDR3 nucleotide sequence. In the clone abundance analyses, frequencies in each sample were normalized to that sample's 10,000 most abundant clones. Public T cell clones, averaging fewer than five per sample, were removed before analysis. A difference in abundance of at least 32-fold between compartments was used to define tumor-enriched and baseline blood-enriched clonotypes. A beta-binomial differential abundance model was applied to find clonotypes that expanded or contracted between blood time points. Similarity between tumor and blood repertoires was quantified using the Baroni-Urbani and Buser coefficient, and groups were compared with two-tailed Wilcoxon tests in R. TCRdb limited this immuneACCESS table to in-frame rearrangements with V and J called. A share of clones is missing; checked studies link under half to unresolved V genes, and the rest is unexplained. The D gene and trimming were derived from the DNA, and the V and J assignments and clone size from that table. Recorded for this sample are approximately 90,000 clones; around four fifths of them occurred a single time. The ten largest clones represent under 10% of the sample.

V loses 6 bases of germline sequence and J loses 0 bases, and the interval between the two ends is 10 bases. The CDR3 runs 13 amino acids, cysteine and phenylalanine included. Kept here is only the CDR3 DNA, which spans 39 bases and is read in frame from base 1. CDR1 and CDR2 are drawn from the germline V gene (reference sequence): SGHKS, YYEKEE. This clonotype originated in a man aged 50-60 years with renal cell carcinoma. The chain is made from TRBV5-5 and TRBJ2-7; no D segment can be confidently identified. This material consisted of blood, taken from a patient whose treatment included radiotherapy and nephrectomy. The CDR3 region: CASIGQTSYEQYF. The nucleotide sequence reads TGTGCCAGCATCGGGCAGACCTCCTACGAGCAGTACTTC.